Shown below are 26 T cell receptor beta chains from a single sample sequenced in a study of cytomegalovirus exposure and HLA in healthy donors. Amplification used 60 Vbeta primers and 13 Jbeta primers. Only in-frame clones appear in the TCRdb table, and some are missing; sequencing was by immunoSEQ multiplex PCR. The table records 180,000 or so clones, around 80% of them present only once. What was sequenced was PBMCs. All receptors derive from a girl aged 5-17 years in good health and CMV-seropositive.

The chain carries TRBV27 and TRBJ1-5; D may be TRBD1 (6 bases). From germline, CDR1 is MNHEY and CDR2 SMNVEV (reference sequence). This CDR3 is built from 14 residues. Deletions cut 6 bases from V and 2 bases from J, with 11 bases between. For the CDR3, the DNA is TGTGCCAGCAGAGAACAGGGAGGCAATCAGCCCCAGCATTTT. This sequence encodes CASREQGGNQPQHF.

This clone has a handful of counts. The CDR3 region is CASSLTLAGGYEETQYF. Written as DNA, the CDR3 is TGTGCCAGCAGCTTAACACTAGCGGGAGGGTACGAAGAGACCCAGTACTTC. V and J are TRBV7-2 and TRBJ2-5, with 13 bases fitting TRBD2. This CDR3 is built from 17 residues. V trimming: 2 bases; J trimming: 3 bases; junction bases outside the gene matches: 6. Germline V gene sequence: CDR1 SGHTA, CDR2 FQGNSA.

The chain recombines TRBV27 with TRBJ2-7; 7 bases fit TRBD1. Germline loops: CDR1 MNHEY, CDR2 SMNVEV (reference sequence). This CDR3 spans 15 amino acids. V lost 5 bases, J lost 0 bases, and 7 bases stayed unmatched. The CDR3 region is CASSLTGTASYEQYF. In nucleotides, the CDR3 is TGTGCCAGCAGTCTAACCGGGACAGCCTCCTACGAGCAGTACTTC.

This chain connects TRBV5-8 to TRBJ1-1; D not certain. V was pared by 0 bases and J by 1 base, with 7 bases between. Germline CDR1 reads SGHTS; CDR2 reads YDEGEE. The CDR3 totals 14 residues. In DNA, the CDR3 is TGTGCCAGCAGCTTGGATCGAGGGAACACTGAAGCTTTCTTT. Translation gives CASSLDRGNTEAFF.

J is TRBJ2-5 and V is TRBV7-2; 10 nucleotides line up with TRBD1. CDR3 length: 14 residues. V lost 3 bases and J lost 5; bases outside the gene matches: 3. Looked up from germline, CDR1 is SGHTA and CDR2 is FQGNSA. In DNA, the CDR3 is TGTGCCAGCAGCTTCCCGGACAGGGGGGAGACCCAGTACTTC. Translation gives CASSFPDRGETQYF.

The gene calls are TRBV19 and TRBJ1-1; 9 bases fit TRBD1. V shed 7 bases and J 1 base; nucleotides not matched to a gene: 7. This CDR3 has 15 residues. Germline-derived CDR1 and CDR2 are LNHDA and SQIVND (reference sequence). The CDR3 nucleotides read TGTGCCAGTACCGGAACAGGGGGCCGGAACACTGAAGCTTTCTTT. Amino acids: CASTGTGGRNTEAFF.

The gene calls are TRBV10-3 and TRBJ1-4; 11 bases agree with TRBD1. The J segment lost 8 bases and the V segment lost 0 bases, leaving 2 bases of the junction unmatched. There are 15 residues in the CDR3. Germline V gene sequence: CDR1 ENHRY, CDR2 SYGVKD. The DNA for the CDR3 is TGTGCCATCAGTGAGTCGGACAGGGGGCAGGAAAAACTGTTTTTT. The encoded protein is CAISESDRGQEKLFF.

The chain joins TRBV4-1 to TRBJ2-3; possibly TRBD2 for D (6 bases). The CDR3 consists of 15 residues. The germline CDR1 and CDR2 sequences are MGHRA and YSYEKL. The V gene lost 1 base and the J gene lost 4 bases, with 12 bases spanning the gap. This CDR3 is CASSQGPGVPDTQYF. CDR3 bases: TGCGCCAGCAGCCAAGGGCCGGGAGTCCCAGATACGCAGTATTTT.

The chain recombines TRBV30 with TRBJ2-3, with no clear D. The CDR3 has 13 amino acids. V was trimmed by 2 bases and J by 0 bases, leaving 6 bases between them. CDR1 and CDR2 from the germline V gene are GTSNPN and SVGIG (reference sequence). The CDR3 DNA sequence: TGTGCCTGGAGTTTCGGTAGCACAGATACGCAGTATTTT. Translating gives CAWSFGSTDTQYF.

This chain joins TRBV30 and TRBJ2-5; 10 bases map to TRBD2. Trimming at V came to 0 bases and at J to 4 bases, leaving 5 bases not matched to a gene. CDR1 and CDR2 (germline): GTSNPN, SVGIG (reference sequence). CDR3 length: 15 residues. The CDR3 is CAWSVGLAGVETQYF. The DNA of the CDR3 is TGTGCCTGGAGTGTAGGGCTAGCGGGAGTAGAGACCCAGTACTTC.

CDR3 nucleotides: TGCAGCGCCATGAGGGGGCTGGGTTTTTACGAGCAGTACTTC. Its translation: CSAMRGLGFYEQYF. The V call is TRBV29-1, the J call TRBJ2-7; 7 bases agree with TRBD1. V gave up 7 bases and J gave up 4 bases; unmatched junction bases: 13. Germline lookup yields CDR1 SQVTM and CDR2 ANQGSEA. This CDR3 has 14 amino acids.

The chain joins TRBV6-1 to TRBJ1-5; D might be TRBD1 (5 bases). The CDR3 totals 18 residues. Germline V CDR1 and CDR2: MNHNS, SASEGT. The germline V and J ends were trimmed by 4 bases and 0 bases, with 19 bases remaining between them. Here the CDR3 reads CASSVTDGLDYSNQPQHF. For the CDR3, the DNA is TGTGCCAGCAGTGTGACAGACGGCTTAGATTATAGCAATCAGCCCCAGCATTTT.

The chain links TRBV4-1 to TRBJ2-7, with 8 positions matching TRBD1. In germline, CDR1 is MGHRA, CDR2 YSYEKL. V shed 4 bases, J shed 4 bases, and the junction held 9 bases outside the gene matches. The CDR3 consists of 15 residues. The CDR3 is CASSRQGQGAYEQYF. The CDR3 DNA reads TGCGCCAGCAGCCGACAGGGGCAGGGTGCGTACGAGCAGTACTTC.

The chain employs TRBV5-6 and TRBJ1-1; 9 nucleotides line up with TRBD1. The junction had 8 bases not matched to a gene; V was cut back by 4 bases and J by 7 bases. The CDR3 has 14 amino acids. Germline V gene data show CDR1 as SGHDT and CDR2 as YYEEEE. The CDR3 bases are TGTGCCAGCAGCCCAGGGACAGGGAGGGTTGAAGCTTTCTTT. It is translated as CASSPGTGRVEAFF.

The gene calls are TRBV6-5 and TRBJ1-2, with 12 bases matching TRBD1. The junction had 5 bases not matched to a gene; V was cut back by 2 bases and J by 4 bases. This CDR3 is 16 amino acids long. Per the germline V gene, CDR1 is MNHEY and CDR2 is SVGAGI. This chain's CDR3 is CASSYLRDRGPYGYTF. As DNA, the CDR3 is TGTGCCAGCAGTTACCTTCGGGACAGGGGGCCCTATGGCTACACCTTC.

The chain uses TRBV9 and TRBJ2-7; the match to TRBD1 covers 8 bases. This CDR3 contains 22 residues. V shed 0 bases, J shed 0 bases, and the junction held 23 bases outside the gene matches. Germline CDR1 reads SGDLS; CDR2 reads YYNGEE. DNA for the CDR3: TGTGCCAGCAGCGTAGCGGTTGGGTCAGGGCAGGGGGCCAATTCGAGCTCCTACGAGCAGTACTTC. Protein product: CASSVAVGSGQGANSSSYEQYF. The whole variable domain, remainder taken from reference TRBV9 and TRBJ2-7, is DSGVTQTPKHLITATGQRVTLRCSPRSGDLSVYWYQQSLDQGLQFLIQYYNGEERAKGNILERFSAQQFPDLHSELNLSSLELGDSALYFCASSVAVGSGQGANSSSYEQYFGPGTRLTVT.

The rearrangement links TRBV2 to TRBJ2-1; D remains ambiguous. The V end lost 6 bases, the J end lost 0 bases, and 12 bases lay between the germline ends. Germline-derived CDR1 and CDR2 are SNHLY and FYNNEI. There are 15 residues in the CDR3. CDR3 region: CASSYVSSSYNEQFF. CDR3 bases: TGTGCCAGCAGCTACGTGTCTAGCTCCTACAATGAGCAGTTCTTC.

This clone was recorded a few times. This chain uses TRBV5-1 with TRBJ2-1; no reliable D call. The CDR3 is made up of 14 amino acids. From germline, CDR1 is SGHRS and CDR2 YFSETQ. The V and J ends lost 1 base and 9 bases respectively, with 14 bases between them. CDR3 DNA sequence: TGCGCCAGCAGCTTGTCCCCCGGAGCGATTGAGCAGTTCTTC. This encodes CASSLSPGAIEQFF.

The V gene is TRBV6-6, the J gene TRBJ1-5, with D hard to call. The CDR3 length is 15 residues. Trimming removed 8 bases at V and 2 bases at J, with 16 bases between. Germline CDR1 MNHNY, CDR2 SVGAGI (reference sequence). Written as DNA, the CDR3 is TGTGCCAGCTGTAACTTCCAAGGAGGCAATCAGCCCCAGCATTTT. It translates to CASCNFQGGNQPQHF.

The V call is TRBV23-1, the J call TRBJ1-1; perhaps TRBD1 as D (6 bases). Being an ORF, TRBV23-1 has a function that is uncertain. This CDR3 has 14 amino acids. Trimming pared 2 bases from V and 1 base from J, leaving 8 bases between. CDR3 sequence (DNA): TGCGCCAGCAGTCAAGGACAGACGAACACTGAAGCTTTCTTT. This encodes CASSQGQTNTEAFF.

CDR3 nucleotide sequence: TGTGCCAGCAGCTTACGGCCAGGGTACTACGAGCAGTACTTC. Translating it yields CASSLRPGYYEQYF. The chain carries TRBV11-1 and TRBJ2-7, with D possibly TRBD1 on 5 matching bases. The V end lost 2 bases, the J end lost 3 bases, and 11 bases lay between the germline ends. CDR1 and CDR2 (germline): SGHAT, FQDESV (reference sequence). There are 14 residues in the CDR3.

Written as DNA, the CDR3 is TGTGCCAGCAGCCGTTCGACTGTCCAAACAGATACGCAGTATTTT. This sequence encodes CASSRSTVQTDTQYF. The chain combines TRBV9 with TRBJ2-3; D is ambiguous. CDR3 size: 15 residues. Trimming shortened V by 4 bases and J by 3 bases, and 15 bases separated the two germline ends. In germline, CDR1 is SGDLS, CDR2 YYNGEE.

This sequence joins TRBV27 and TRBJ1-1; D gene unclear. CDR3 length: 15 amino acids. V lost 0 bases and J 6 bases, leaving 14 bases between the germline ends. In germline, CDR1 is MNHEY, CDR2 SMNVEV (reference sequence). The CDR3 DNA sequence: TGTGCCAGCAGTTTATCTCCAGCGCTAAAACCTGAAGCTTTCTTT. Residues: CASSLSPALKPEAFF.

The rearrangement links TRBV9 to TRBJ2-3; 9 bases agree with TRBD2. CDR1 is SGDLS and CDR2 is YYNGEE in the germline V gene. The J segment lost 6 bases and the V segment lost 3 bases, leaving 11 bases of the junction unmatched. CDR3 length: 16 residues. CDR3 DNA: TGTGCCAGCAGCGGCGCTCTGCGGGAGGGAACGGATACGCAGTATTTT. Its translation: CASSGALREGTDTQYF.

The V gene is TRBV7-8, the J gene TRBJ1-5; perhaps TRBD1 as D (5 bases). The germline gives CDR1 SGHVS, CDR2 FQNEAQ. There are 14 residues in the CDR3. V was trimmed by 1 base and J by 2 bases, leaving 6 bases between them. This CDR3 is CASSLEGGNQPQHF. DNA for the CDR3: TGTGCCAGCAGCTTAGAAGGGGGCAATCAGCCCCAGCATTTT.

V usage is TRBV29-1 and J usage is TRBJ2-2; D is possibly TRBD2 (5 bases). Germline V lookup: CDR1 SQVTM, CDR2 ANQGSEA. V was pared by 2 bases and J by 4 bases, with 11 bases between. The CDR3 totals 14 residues. The chain's CDR3 is CSVEKGRGTGELFF. The CDR3 DNA follows: TGCAGCGTTGAAAAAGGGAGAGGCACCGGGGAGCTGTTTTTT.